Listed below are T cell receptor beta chains from one sample, sequenced in a study of response to subunit inactivated influenza vaccine. TCRdb itself ran the RT-PCR reads through MiXCR, one entry per CDR3 protein. The sample has around 750,000 distinct CDR3 sequences, over 20% seen once. This sample comprised PBMCs from blood, obtained more than 4 days after vaccination. The receptors were gathered from a man aged 45-65 years who received an inactivated influenza vaccine. The CDR3 runs from the conserved cysteine through the conserved F or W. The D gene is left open where the match is weak. Some rows have no size entry. The others give once, few or many, or a class for an expanded clone.

D | J | size | V | CDR3 | DNA
. | TRBJ2-1 | few | TRBV2 | CASSLGPTRNEQFF | TGTGCCAGCAGCCTCGGCCCCACGCGGAATGAGCAGTTCTTC
TRBD1 | TRBJ2-2 | . | TRBV7-3 | CASSPRQGDEAGELFF | TGTGCCAGCAGCCCCCGACAGGGGGACGAGGCCGGGGAGCTGTTTTTT
. | TRBJ1-1 | . | TRBV7-2 | CASSLGVLHTNTEAFF | TGTGCCAGCAGCTTAGGCGTACTCCACACGAACACTGAAGCTTTCTTT
. | TRBJ1-1 | few | TRBV4-3 | CASSQDLLRGLGSEAFF | TGCGCCAGCAGCCAAGATCTTTTGAGGGGCCTCGGGTCTGAAGCTTTCTTT
. | TRBJ2-6 | . | TRBV6-1 | CASTTNSGANVLTF | TGTGCCAGCACGACGAACTCTGGGGCCAACGTCCTGACTTTC
TRBD1 | TRBJ2-7 | few | TRBV12-3/TRBV12-4 | CASSRQGFYEQYF | TGTGCCAGCAGTAGACAGGGCTTCTACGAGCAGTACTTC
. | TRBJ1-2 | many | TRBV28 | CASSLLSGGANYGYTF | TGTGCCAGCAGTTTATTATCGGGGGGAGCTAACTATGGCTACACCTTC
TRBD1 | TRBJ1-2 | few | TRBV20-1 | CSVHDRVYGYTF | TGCAGTGTTCACGACAGGGTCTATGGCTACACCTTC
TRBD2 | TRBJ2-5 | . | TRBV7-2 | CASSLVGSGGIETQYF | TGTGCCAGCAGCTTAGTAGGTTCGGGAGGGATTGAGACCCAGTACTTC
. | TRBJ2-7 | . | TRBV5-4 | CGSSPRFGGGDEQYF | TGTGGCAGCAGCCCCCGCTTCGGAGGGGGCGACGAGCAGTACTTC
TRBD1 | TRBJ1-2 | few | TRBV5-1 | CASSPPGQERYGYTF | TGCGCCAGCAGCCCACCGGGACAGGAACGCTATGGCTACACCTTC
. | TRBJ2-7 | . | TRBV7-2 | CASSTQGVPGEQYF | TGTGCCAGCAGCACACAGGGTGTCCCAGGCGAGCAGTACTTC
TRBD1 | TRBJ1-2 | . | TRBV28 | CASSLGQRGYGYTF | TGTGCCAGCAGCTTGGGACAGCGGGGCTATGGCTACACCTTC
. | TRBJ1-1 | . | TRBV18 | CASSPPSGPNTEAFF | TGTGCCAGCTCACCACCGTCAGGGCCGAACACTGAAGCTTTCTTT